Below are 20 T cell receptor beta chains sequenced from a single sample in a study of tissue T cells after allogeneic stem cell transplantation (dated by TCRdb to between 2020 and 2023). Receptor libraries were prepared by the immunoSEQ multiplex PCR assay. The table comes from immuneACCESS by way of TCRdb, which keeps in-frame sequences with V and J called. Part of the clones is missing from these tables; in studies checked, under half for an unresolved V gene and the rest for unknown reasons. For this sample the table gives about 5,800 clones, of which about 48% were detected only once. In total, the top ten clones hold about 5.5% of the sample. The time point label here, explained by the study, means: mouse harvest day 7 after allogeneic transplant. Each mouse graft, delivered by tail vein injection, combined 10^6 splenic CD5+ T cells with 10^7 T-cell-depleted bone marrow cells. The sequencing input was gut tissue. These receptors all stem from a female BALB/c mouse given C57BL/6 T cells with graft-versus-host disease after an allogeneic hematopoietic cell transplant.

As for this clone: Gene names and germline match the mouse. The read terminates 1 residue ahead of where the CDR3 ends, so the germline J gene completes it. The chain combines TRBV3 with TRBJ2-1, with a possible D match to TRBD2 (5 bases). This CDR3 spans 15 amino acids. Germline V gives CDR1 SNHLY, CDR2 FYNGKV (reference sequence). With 3 bases removed from V and 1 base from J, the gap between germline ends came to 10 bases. Partial CDR3 DNA: TGTGCCAGCAGCTTTGGCTGGGCAAACTATGCTGAGCAGTTC. It is translated as CASSFGWANYAEQF. The CDR3 in its entirety is CASSFGWANYAEQFF.

This clone was counted between two and nine times. Any gene name here is a mouse gene name. The read halts 1 residue ahead of the CDR3 end, with the missing end drawn from the germline J gene. This sequence joins TRBV29 and TRBJ2-5, with a tentative D call TRBD1 (6 bases). CDR1 and CDR2 from the germline V gene are MSHET and SYDVDS. The V gene lost 1 base and the J gene lost 2 bases, with 10 bases spanning the gap. The CDR3 runs to 15 residues. This chain's CDR3 is CASSLLRDIQDTQYF. The CDR3 DNA, read in part, is TGTGCTAGCAGTTTATTGAGGGACATCCAAGACACCCAGTAC. The entire variable domain, with the rest obtained from reference TRBV29 and TRBJ2-5, is as follows: DMKVTQMPRYLIKRMGENVLLECGQDMSHETMYWYRQDPGLGLQLIYISYDVDSNSEGDIPKGYRVSRKKREHFSLILDSAKTNQTSVYFCASSLLRDIQDTQYFGPGTRLLVL.

By share, this clone ranks as medium-sized. Here the gene names and germline are mouse. Read data end 1 residue before the CDR3 end; the end is taken from the germline J gene. The rearrangement joins TRBV26 to TRBJ1-4, with TRBD1 as a possible D gene (6 bases). This CDR3 is built from 14 residues. Germline CDR1 and CDR2: KGHPV and FQNQEV (reference sequence). V lost 4 bases and J lost 1, with 7 bases in between. CDR3 amino acids: CASSRDNSNERLFF. The CDR3 bases that were read are TGTGCCAGCAGTCGGGACAATTCCAACGAAAGATTATTT.

With regard to this clone: Each gene name is a mouse one. Coverage ceases 1 residue before the CDR3 finishes, and the germline J gene fills in the end. This chain links TRBV20 with TRBJ1-1, with a tentative D call TRBD1 (5 bases). Germline CDR1 GFQATS, CDR2 STVNSAI. With 3 bases removed from V and 0 bases from J, the gap between germline ends came to 8 bases. The CDR3 length is 13 residues. The CDR3 is CGARGVANTEVFF. CDR3 bases read: TGTGGTGCTAGAGGGGTCGCAAACACAGAAGTCTTC.

Comments on this clone: Here the gene names and germline are mouse. The read comes to an end 1 residue before the CDR3 does, leaving the germline J gene to fill in the end. The chain joins TRBV12-1 to TRBJ2-3; possible D gene TRBD1, 6 bases. CDR1 is SGHSN, CDR2 HYEKVE, per germline. CDR3 length: 14 amino acids. Trimming stripped 0 bases from V and 6 bases from J, with 12 bases between. CDR3 bases read: TGTGCCAGCTCTCTCGGGAGCAGGGGTGAAACGCTGTAT. Its protein product is CASSLGSRGETLY. The CDR3 reads in full as CASSLGSRGETLYF.

For this clone: The listed genes are named as in mouse. Read data end 1 residue before the CDR3 end; the end is taken from the germline J gene. The chain has TRBV26 and TRBJ1-1; D remains unclear. V lost 4 bases and J 3 bases, leaving 3 bases between the germline ends. The CDR3 has 11 residues. The germline CDR1 and CDR2 sequences are KGHPV and FQNQEV (reference sequence). This CDR3 reads CASSQDTEVFF. The CDR3 bases that were read are TGTGCCAGCAGTCAAGACACAGAAGTCTTC.

This clone was found a few times. Gene and germline names: mouse. The read falls 1 residue short of the CDR3 end, and the missing part is taken from the germline J gene. The gene calls are TRBV1 and TRBJ2-7, with TRBD1 matching 9 bases. The CDR3 spans 13 residues. Germline trimming cut 3 bases from V and 7 bases from J; bases unmatched to any gene: 4. CDR1 and CDR2 (germline): NSQYPW, LRSPGD (reference sequence). The DNA read from the CDR3 is TGCACCTGCAGTGCCGGGACAGGGATGGAACAGTAC. Protein: CTCSAGTGMEQY. The whole CDR3 is CTCSAGTGMEQYF.

A remark on this clone: Gene names follow the mouse nomenclature. The CDR3 end lies 1 residue beyond the end of the read and is filled in from the germline J gene. The rearrangement uses TRBV26 and TRBJ1-2; TRBD1 agrees at 7 bases. From germline, CDR1 is KGHPV and CDR2 FQNQEV (reference sequence). CDR3 length equals 15 residues. The ends lost 4 bases at V and 0 bases at J; junction bases unmatched: 5. The sequenced CDR3 bases are TGTGCCAGCAGTCAGGGGGCGCCTTCAAACTCCGACTACACC. Translation: CASSQGAPSNSDYT. The whole CDR3 sequence is CASSQGAPSNSDYTF.

For this clone: The gene symbols are mouse symbols. With the read ending 1 residue before the CDR3 end, the germline J gene is used to fill in that end. This rearrangement joins TRBV15 to TRBJ2-3; 9 positions agree with TRBD2. Trimming cost V 3 bases and J 1 base; bases outside gene matches: 2. Germline V gives CDR1 SGHND, CDR2 FRSKSL. This CDR3 spans 15 amino acids. This chain's CDR3 is CASSFGGAGAETLYF. The sequenced CDR3 bases are TGTGCCAGCAGTTTTGGGGGGGCGGGTGCAGAAACGCTGTAT.

This clone appeared a few times. Germline and genes: mouse. The read ends 1 residue before the CDR3 terminus; that terminus is restored from the germline J gene. The chain uses TRBV26 and TRBJ1-2; possibly TRBD1 for D (5 bases). The V gene's germline CDR1 is KGHPV and CDR2 FQNQEV (reference sequence). The V end lost 3 bases, the J end lost 2 bases, and 7 bases lay between the germline ends. The CDR3 extends over 13 amino acids. CDR3 residues: CASSLGENSDYTF. Partial CDR3 DNA: TGTGCCAGCAGTCTAGGGGAGAACTCCGACTACACC.

On this clone itself: Gene and germline names: mouse. Read coverage stops 1 residue before the CDR3 terminus; the germline J gene supplies the remainder. The rearrangement joins TRBV23 to TRBJ1-6; the table names TRBD1, a call not compared with the DNA. TRBJ1-6 belongs to the ORF category, with a function that is uncertain. The germline V gene encodes CDR1 KGHTA and CDR2 FQNQQP. CDR3 length equals 13 residues. Partial CDR3 DNA: TGCTCCAGCAGTCAAGACAGTAATTCGCCCCTCTAC. Residues: CSSSQDSNSPLY. The complete CDR3 protein is CSSSQDSNSPLYF.

Of note for this clone: Germline and genes: mouse. The CDR3 end is not reached by the read, which stops 1 residue before it; the germline J gene fills it in. This rearrangement joins TRBV2 to TRBJ1-5; D not certain. Trimming cost V 0 bases and J 7 bases, with 4 bases left between them. The CDR3 covers 12 residues. CDR1 LGHNA and CDR2 YSYQKL come from the germline V gene. CDR3 protein: CASSQDWQAPLF. Incomplete CDR3 DNA: TGTGCCAGCAGCCAAGATTGGCAGGCTCCGCTT.

As for this clone: Gene and germline names: mouse. The read finishes 1 residue shy of the CDR3 end, and the germline J gene is used to complete it. This chain uses TRBV26 with TRBJ2-5; D possibly corresponds to TRBD2 (6 bases). Trimming pared 2 bases from V and 0 bases from J, leaving 12 bases between. Germline CDR1 is KGHPV and CDR2 is FQNQEV (reference sequence). The CDR3 totals 16 residues. The CDR3 bases that were read are TGTGCCAGCAGTCTGCGCCTGGGGCTTAACCAAGACACCCAGTAC. Encoded protein: CASSLRLGLNQDTQY. The whole CDR3 protein is CASSLRLGLNQDTQYF.

Turning to this clone: Each gene name is a mouse one. The read ends 1 residue before the CDR3 terminus; that terminus is restored from the germline J gene. This chain joins TRBV23 and TRBJ2-4; the tabulated D call, TRBD2, remains unverified against the DNA. This CDR3 is built from 15 residues. The germline gives CDR1 KGHTA, CDR2 FQNQQP. The CDR3 DNA, read in part, is TGCTCCAGCAGTGGGACTGGGGGGAGTCAAAACACCTTGTAC. The encoded protein is CSSSGTGGSQNTLY. In full, the CDR3 is CSSSGTGGSQNTLYF.

This clone appeared a few times. Gene names refer to mouse genes. The read terminates 1 residue before the CDR3 end, so the remaining end is supplied by the germline J gene. The chain employs TRBV29 and TRBJ2-7; 11 positions match TRBD2. CDR1 and CDR2 (germline): MSHET, SYDVDS. CDR3 length: 15 amino acids. Trimming took 4 bases from V and 4 from J; bases not matched to a gene: 6. CDR3: CASSSDWGATYEQYF. The sequenced part of the CDR3 DNA is TGTGCTAGCAGTTCGGACTGGGGGGCGACATATGAACAGTAC.

Note on this clone: Gene names and germline match the mouse. The read terminates 1 residue ahead of where the CDR3 ends, so the germline J gene completes it. V usage is TRBV26 and J usage is TRBJ2-5, with 8 bases lining up with TRBD1. The CDR3 is 15 residues long. J gave up 2 bases and V 5 bases, and 6 bases lay outside the gene matches. Germline CDR1 reads KGHPV; CDR2 reads FQNQEV (reference sequence). The chain's CDR3 is CASSLPDRAQDTQYF. The covered CDR3 bases are TGTGCCAGCAGTTTGCCGGACAGGGCCCAAGACACCCAGTAC.

This clone was seen just once. The genes and germline here are from mouse. The sequence runs out 1 residue before the end of the CDR3; the remainder is reconstructed from the germline J gene. J is TRBJ2-5 and V is TRBV2; 13 nucleotides align to TRBD2. The CDR3 length is 15 residues. Germline loops: CDR1 LGHNA, CDR2 YSYQKL. V was clipped by 4 bases and J by 6 bases; unmatched bases: 4. CDR3 sequence reads: CASSPRDWGGDTQYF. Partial CDR3 DNA: TGTGCCAGCAGCCCCCGGGACTGGGGGGGGGACACCCAGTAC. Filled out from reference TRBV2 and TRBJ2-5, the complete variable domain reads DPKIIQKPKYLVAVTGSEKILICEQYLGHNAMYWYRQSAKKPLEFMFSYSYQKLMDNQTASSRFQPQSSKKNHLDLQITALKPDDSATYFCASSPRDWGGDTQYFGPGTRLLVL.

A remark on this clone: The listed genes are named as in mouse. The part of the CDR3 DNA that was read is TGTGCCAGCTCACTACAGGGAGCCGGGCAGCTCTAC. This codes for CASSLQGAGQLY. The CDR3 as a whole reads CASSLQGAGQLYF. J is TRBJ2-2 and V is TRBV12-1, with a weak D call TRBD1 (6 bases). The CDR3 goes on 1 residue after the read ends, and that part is filled in from the germline J gene. This CDR3 is 13 amino acids long. CDR1 SGHSN and CDR2 HYEKVE come from the germline V gene. Deletions cut 4 bases from V and 6 bases from J, with 11 bases between.

In this sample, this clone turned up once. The gene names given are mouse names. Sequencing ends 1 residue short of the CDR3 end; the germline J gene provides the rest. The sample has other DNA sequences that encode this CDR3 too. The J gene is TRBJ2-3, the V gene TRBV26, with D possibly TRBD2 on 7 matching bases. Looked up from germline, CDR1 is KGHPV and CDR2 is FQNQEV (reference sequence). V was pared by 3 bases and J by 1 base, with 8 bases between. The CDR3 extends over 14 amino acids. The sequenced part of the CDR3 DNA is TGTGCCAGCAGTCTAGGGGGGCGTGCAGAAACGCTGTAT. This translates into CASSLGGRAETLY. Given in full, the CDR3 is CASSLGGRAETLYF.

On this clone itself: Germline and genes here are mouse. The DNA ends 1 residue before the CDR3 does, and the rest of the CDR3 is filled in from the germline J gene. The V call is TRBV13-2, the J call TRBJ1-1, with D perhaps TRBD1 (5 bases). Deletions cut 2 bases from V and 4 bases from J, with 9 bases between. Germline values: CDR1 NNHNN, CDR2 SYGAGS (reference sequence). The CDR3 runs to 13 residues. This CDR3 reads CASGEGGGTEVFF. The covered CDR3 bases are TGTGCCAGCGGTGAGGGGGGTGGCACAGAAGTCTTC.